The sequence of this TCR beta chain was determined in a study of blood T cell repertoires in COVID-19. About the study: PBMCs, B-cell-depleted T cells, or T cells provided the cDNA or gDNA that made up the material.

Trimming cost V 6 bases and J 7 bases; bases outside gene matches: 8. This CDR3 is 14 amino acids long. Germline CDR1 is MDHEN and CDR2 is SYDVKM. Libraries were prepared by immunoSEQ multiplex PCR; TCRdb keeps only in-frame clonotypes and omits some of them. The sample shows approximately 260,000 clones, approximately 87% of them seen only once. The chain links TRBV28 to TRBJ1-5, with TRBD1 matching 8 bases. The sample taken for sequencing was peripheral blood. The TCR was taken from a man aged 55 to 70 who had recovered from COVID-19. DNA of the CDR3: TGTGCCAGCAGGGGAGGACAGGGAGGCCAGCCCCAGCATTTT. Translating it yields CASRGGQGGQPQHF. The full variable domain, its missing parts supplied by reference TRBV28 and TRBJ1-5, is DVKVTQSSRYLVKRTGEKVFLECVQDMDHENMFWYRQDPGLGLRLIYFSYDVKMKEKGDIPEGYSVSREKKERFSLILESASTNQTSMYLCASRGGQGGQPQHFGDGTRLSIL.